Reported below is one T cell receptor (beta chain). What it binds is unknown. These data originate in a study of T cell responses to AZD1222 COVID-19 vaccine. General study findings and limits: Distributed over spike, vaccine-associated CD4 TCRs predominated at 160-218 and 743-854. Clonal diversity was possibly underestimated; the donors were predominantly white British and more often female. Repertoire sampling happened only post peak T cell response.

Assay used: immunoSEQ multiplex PCR; TCRdb lists only in-frame clones, some missing. The sample shows 100,000 to 150,000 clones, nearly 90% of them seen only once. CDR1 and CDR2 from the germline V gene are MDHEN and SYDVKM. The CDR3 sequence is 14 residues long. Trimming left V 10 bases short and J 6 bases short, with 19 bases between. The genes are TRBV28 and TRBJ1-5, with no clear D. Sequencing used peripheral blood, obtained on day 0 of AZD1222 vaccination. This receptor was obtained from an adult in good health. Here the CDR3 DNA reads TGTGCCACCACCTTTTTGATCGCGCTTCAGCCCCAGCATTTT. Amino acid sequence: CATTFLIALQPQHF.